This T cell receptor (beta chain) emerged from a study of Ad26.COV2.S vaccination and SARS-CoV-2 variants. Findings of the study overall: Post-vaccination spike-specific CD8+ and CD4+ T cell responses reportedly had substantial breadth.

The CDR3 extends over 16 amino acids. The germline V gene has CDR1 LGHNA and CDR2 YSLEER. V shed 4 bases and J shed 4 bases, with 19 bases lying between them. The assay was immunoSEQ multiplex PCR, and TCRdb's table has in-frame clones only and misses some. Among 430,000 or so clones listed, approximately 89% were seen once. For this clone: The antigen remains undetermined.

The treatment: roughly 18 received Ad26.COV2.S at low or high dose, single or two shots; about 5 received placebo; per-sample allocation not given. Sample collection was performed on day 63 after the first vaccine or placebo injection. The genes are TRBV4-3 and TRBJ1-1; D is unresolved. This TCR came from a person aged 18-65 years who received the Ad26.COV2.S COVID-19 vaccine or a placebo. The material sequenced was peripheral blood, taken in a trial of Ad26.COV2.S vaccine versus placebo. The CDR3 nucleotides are TGCGCCAGCAGCCTCAGAGGGCACTCCCCGGCCACTGAAGCTTTCTTT. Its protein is CASSLRGHSPATEAFF.